The source of this T cell receptor (beta chain) is a study of T cells after yellow fever vaccination. Each CDR3 protein is one row after TCRdb ran MiXCR on the 5' RACE reads. The data hold about 630,000 distinct CDR3 sequences, with 10% to 15% observed a single time. The CDR3 contains 15 residues. From germline, CDR1 is SGHDN and CDR2 FVKESK. Deletions cut 1 base from V and 10 bases from J, with 17 bases between. This chain joins TRBV14 and TRBJ2-1; no firm D call. The sequence was obtained from a man under 40 who received the YFV17D yellow fever vaccine. The sample was PBMCs, taken on the day of the yellow fever booster vaccination. The CDR3 is CASSQATLGFAEQFF. DNA of the CDR3: TGTGCCAGCAGCCAAGCCACTCTGGGATTCGCCGAGCAGTTCTTC.